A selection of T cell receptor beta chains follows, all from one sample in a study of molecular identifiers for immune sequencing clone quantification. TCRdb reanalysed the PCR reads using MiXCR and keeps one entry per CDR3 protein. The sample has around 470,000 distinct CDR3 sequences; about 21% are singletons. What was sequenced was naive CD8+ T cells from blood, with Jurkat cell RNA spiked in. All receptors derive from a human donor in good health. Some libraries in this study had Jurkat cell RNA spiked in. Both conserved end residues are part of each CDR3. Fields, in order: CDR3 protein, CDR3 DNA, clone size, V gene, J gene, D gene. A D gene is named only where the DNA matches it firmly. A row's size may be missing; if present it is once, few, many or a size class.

CDR3: CAISYGGGGAYEQYF
DNA: TGTGCCATCAGTTACGGAGGCGGGGGGGCCTACGAGCAGTACTTC
size: .
V: TRBV6-5
J: TRBJ2-7
D: TRBD2

CDR3: CASSMAPDTQYF
DNA: TGTGCCAGTAGTATGGCCCCAGATACGCAGTATTTT
size: many
V: TRBV19
J: TRBJ2-3
D: .

CDR3: CASSLSGRPPEQYF
DNA: TGTGCCAGCAGTCTTAGCGGGAGGCCCCCTGAGCAGTACTTC
size: .
V: TRBV12-3/TRBV12-4
J: TRBJ2-7
D: TRBD2

CDR3: CATLFGYEQFF
DNA: TGTGCCACCCTCTTCGGCTATGAGCAGTTCTTC
size: few
V: TRBV11-2
J: TRBJ2-1
D: .

CDR3: CAWSGYARVTVTSQETQYF
DNA: TGTGCCTGGTCAGGGTATGCGCGGGTGACAGTCACCTCGCAAGAGACCCAGTACTTC
size: .
V: TRBV30
J: TRBJ2-5
D: .

CDR3: CSARDRPDSVPEETQYF
DNA: TGCAGTGCTAGAGATCGGCCGGACAGCGTCCCTGAAGAGACCCAGTACTTC
size: .
V: TRBV20-1
J: TRBJ2-5
D: .

CDR3: CASIGNGGITDTQYF
DNA: TGTGCCAGCATCGGAAATGGGGGGATCACAGATACGCAGTATTTT
size: many
V: TRBV7-9
J: TRBJ2-3
D: .

CDR3: CASSVGTSGPGTDTQYF
DNA: TGTGCCAGCAGCGTAGGGACTAGCGGGCCTGGGACAGATACGCAGTATTTT
size: many
V: TRBV9
J: TRBJ2-3
D: TRBD2

CDR3: CSARDRVAGSKTDTQYF
DNA: TGCAGTGCTAGAGATAGAGTAGCGGGAAGTAAGACAGATACGCAGTATTTT
size: many
V: TRBV20-1
J: TRBJ2-3
D: TRBD2

CDR3: CASSQDPGYLGEQFF
DNA: TGCGCCAGCAGCCAAGATCCGGGGTATCTGGGTGAGCAGTTCTTC
size: few
V: TRBV4-3
J: TRBJ2-1
D: .

CDR3: CSARDIGRAENTEAFF
DNA: TGCAGTGCTAGAGATATTGGCCGGGCTGAAAACACTGAAGCTTTCTTT
size: .
V: TRBV20-1
J: TRBJ1-1
D: .

CDR3: CASSWARGPGSPLHF
DNA: TGTGCCAGCAGCTGGGCGAGGGGGCCTGGGTCACCCCTCCACTTT
size: many
V: TRBV13
J: TRBJ1-6
D: TRBD1

CDR3: CASSLGAGRNQPQHF
DNA: TGTGCCAGCAGCTTAGGGGCAGGAAGGAATCAGCCCCAGCATTTT
size: many
V: TRBV7-9
J: TRBJ1-5
D: .

CDR3: CASRSTTGPDRDEQFF
DNA: TGTGCCAGCAGATCTACGACAGGGCCTGATCGTGATGAGCAGTTCTTC
size: .
V: TRBV5-3
J: TRBJ2-1
D: TRBD1

CDR3: CASSPDHNQPQHF
DNA: TGTGCCAGCAGCCCGGACCATAATCAGCCCCAGCATTTT
size: many
V: TRBV7-9
J: TRBJ1-5
D: .

CDR3: CSASLTETGSGTDTQYF
DNA: TGCAGTGCTAGTCTTACCGAGACAGGGAGTGGCACAGATACGCAGTATTTT
size: many
V: TRBV20-1
J: TRBJ2-3
D: TRBD1